Below, one T cell receptor beta chain is given with its context. Antigen specificity is unknown. This entry comes from a study of cytomegalovirus exposure and HLA in healthy donors. The donors were in the roughly 110-subject validation cohort, distinct from the approximately 700-subject first cohort. The table came from immunoSEQ multiplex PCR; TCRdb's copy has only in-frame clones and leaves some out. Of about 130,000 clones in the sample, approximately 94% were seen once. This CDR3 is 14 amino acids long. V lost 2 bases to trimming and J lost 4 bases; unmatched junction nucleotides: 6. Germline lookup yields CDR1 GTSNPN and CDR2 SVGIG (reference sequence). Notes on the study in general: High sensitivity and specificity were reportedly achieved when the classifier diagnosed cytomegalovirus status. The study flagged some 180 TCR beta chains as cytomegalovirus-associated. The authors confirmed in vitro that a few CMV-associated chains were specific for CMV antigens.

This clonotype was sampled from a man aged 18 to 30 in good health and CMV-seronegative. The gene calls are TRBV30 and TRBJ2-3; TRBD1 matches at 7 bases. The sequenced material came from PBMCs. This CDR3 reads CAWSPPGQPDTQYF. The CDR3 region has the DNA TGTGCCTGGAGTCCACCGGGACAGCCAGATACGCAGTATTTT.